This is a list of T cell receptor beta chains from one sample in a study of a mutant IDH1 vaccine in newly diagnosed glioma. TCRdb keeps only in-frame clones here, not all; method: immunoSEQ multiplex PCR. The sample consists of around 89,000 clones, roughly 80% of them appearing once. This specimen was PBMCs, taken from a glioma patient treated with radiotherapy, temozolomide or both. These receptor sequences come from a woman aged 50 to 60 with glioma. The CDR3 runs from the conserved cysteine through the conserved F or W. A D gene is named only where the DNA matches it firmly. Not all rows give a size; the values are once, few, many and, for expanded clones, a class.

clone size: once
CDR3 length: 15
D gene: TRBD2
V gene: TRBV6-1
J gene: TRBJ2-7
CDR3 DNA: TGTGCCAGCAGTGAAGCTAGCGGGGGTCTAATTGAGCAGTACTTC
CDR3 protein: CASSEASGGLIEQYF

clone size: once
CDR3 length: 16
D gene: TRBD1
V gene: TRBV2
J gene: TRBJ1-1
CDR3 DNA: TGTGCCAGCAGTGATAGGGGACAGACTTTGAACACTGAAGCTTTCTTT
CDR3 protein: CASSDRGQTLNTEAFF

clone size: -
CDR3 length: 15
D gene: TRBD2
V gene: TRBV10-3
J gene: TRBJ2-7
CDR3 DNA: TGTGCCATCATGGTGGGCGGGGGGGAAACCTACGAGCAGTACTTC
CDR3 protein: CAIMVGGGETYEQYF

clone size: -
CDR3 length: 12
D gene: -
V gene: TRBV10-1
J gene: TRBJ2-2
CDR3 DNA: TGCGCCAGCAGTTCCGGGACCGGGGAGCTGTTTTTT
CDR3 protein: CASSSGTGELFF

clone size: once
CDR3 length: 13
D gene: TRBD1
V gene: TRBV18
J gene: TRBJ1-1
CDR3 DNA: TGTGCCAGCTCCCGGGACAGAACAAATGAAGCTTTCTTT
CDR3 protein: CASSRDRTNEAFF

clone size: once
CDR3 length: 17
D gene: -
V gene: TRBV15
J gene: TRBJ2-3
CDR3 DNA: TGTGCCACCAGCAGAGCTGGAGCACTTACCTGGACAGATACGCAGTATTTT
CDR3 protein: CATSRAGALTWTDTQYF

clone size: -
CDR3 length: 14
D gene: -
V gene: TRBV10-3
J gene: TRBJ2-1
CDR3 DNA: TGTGCCATCAGTGAGACTCGGTTAAACAATGAGCAGTTCTTC
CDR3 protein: CAISETRLNNEQFF

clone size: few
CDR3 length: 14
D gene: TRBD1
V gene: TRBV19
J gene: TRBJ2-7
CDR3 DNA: TGTGCCAGTAGTTTGGGACAGGACTCCTACGAGCAGTACTTC
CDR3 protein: CASSLGQDSYEQYF

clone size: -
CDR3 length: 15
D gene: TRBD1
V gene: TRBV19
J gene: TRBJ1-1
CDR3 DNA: TGTGCCAGTAGTCCCGCCGGGACAGGGTCCACTGAAGCTTTCTTT
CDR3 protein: CASSPAGTGSTEAFF

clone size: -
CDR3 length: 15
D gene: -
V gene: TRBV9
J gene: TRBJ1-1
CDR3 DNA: TGTGCCAGCAGCGACTCGACAGGTTATAACACTGAAGCTTTCTTT
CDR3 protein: CASSDSTGYNTEAFF

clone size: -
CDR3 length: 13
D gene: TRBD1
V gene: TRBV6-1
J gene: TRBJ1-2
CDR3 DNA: TGTGCCAGCAGTGAGACAGGGTACTATGGCTACACCTTC
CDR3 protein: CASSETGYYGYTF

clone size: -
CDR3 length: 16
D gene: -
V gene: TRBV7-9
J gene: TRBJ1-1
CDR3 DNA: TGTGCCAGCAGCCCCGATTTGGGCGGGGAGAACACTGAAGCTTTCTTT
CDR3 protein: CASSPDLGGENTEAFF

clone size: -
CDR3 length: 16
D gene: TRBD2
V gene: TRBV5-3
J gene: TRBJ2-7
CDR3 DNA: TGTGCCAGAAGACGGGGACTAGCGGGGTGCTCCTACGAGCAGTACTTC
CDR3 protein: CARRRGLAGCSYEQYF

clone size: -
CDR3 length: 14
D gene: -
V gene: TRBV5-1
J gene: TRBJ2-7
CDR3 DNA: TGCGCCAGCAGCTTGAAGGGGCCTAACTACGAGCAGTACTTC
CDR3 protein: CASSLKGPNYEQYF

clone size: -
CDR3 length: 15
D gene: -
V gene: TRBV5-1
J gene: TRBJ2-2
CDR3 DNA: TGCGCCAGCAGCTTGGACAGGTCGGAGAGCGGGGAGCTGTTTTTT
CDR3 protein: CASSLDRSESGELFF

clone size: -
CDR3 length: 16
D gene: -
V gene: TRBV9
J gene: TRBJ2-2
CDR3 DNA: TGTGCCAGCAGCCAACTCCCCTCAGGGGACACCGGGGAGCTGTTTTTT
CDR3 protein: CASSQLPSGDTGELFF

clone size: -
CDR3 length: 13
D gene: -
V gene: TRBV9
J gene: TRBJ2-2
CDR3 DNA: TGTGCCAGCAGCTACGGGAGTCCCGGGGAGCTGTTTTTT
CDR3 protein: CASSYGSPGELFF

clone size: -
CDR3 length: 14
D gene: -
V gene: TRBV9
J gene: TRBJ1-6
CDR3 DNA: TGTGCCAGCAGCGTTAATGGCTATAATTCACCCCTCCACTTT
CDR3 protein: CASSVNGYNSPLHF

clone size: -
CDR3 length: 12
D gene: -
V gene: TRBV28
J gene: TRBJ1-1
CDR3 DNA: TGTGCCACCCAGAGGTGGAACACTGAAGCTTTCTTT
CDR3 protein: CATQRWNTEAFF

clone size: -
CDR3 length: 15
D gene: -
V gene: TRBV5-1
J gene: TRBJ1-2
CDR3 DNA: TGCGCCAGCAGCCCTGACAGGCTATCTAACTATGGCTACACCTTC
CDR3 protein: CASSPDRLSNYGYTF

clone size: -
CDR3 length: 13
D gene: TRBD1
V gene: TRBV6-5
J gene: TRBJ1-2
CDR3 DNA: TGTGCCAGCAACTCCGGGACAGGGAGTGGCTACACCTTC
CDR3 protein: CASNSGTGSGYTF

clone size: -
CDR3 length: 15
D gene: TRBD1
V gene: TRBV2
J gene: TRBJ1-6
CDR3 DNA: TGTGCCAGCAGGGCCCAACAGGGGGCCCATTCACCCCTCCACTTT
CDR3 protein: CASRAQQGAHSPLHF

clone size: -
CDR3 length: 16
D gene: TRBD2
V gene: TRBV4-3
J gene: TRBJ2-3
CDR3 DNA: TGCGCCAGCAGCCAAGGGGGAGGGAGCAGCACAGATACGCAGTATTTT
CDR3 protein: CASSQGGGSSTDTQYF

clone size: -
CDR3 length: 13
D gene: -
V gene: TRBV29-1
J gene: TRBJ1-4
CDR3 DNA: TGCAGCGTTTCCCCGGGAATTGGGGAAAAACTGTTTTTT
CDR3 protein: CSVSPGIGEKLFF

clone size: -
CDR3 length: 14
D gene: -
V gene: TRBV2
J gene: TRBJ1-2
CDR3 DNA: TGTGCCAGCAGTGAGCGGGGACTAGACTATGGCTACACCTTC
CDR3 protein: CASSERGLDYGYTF

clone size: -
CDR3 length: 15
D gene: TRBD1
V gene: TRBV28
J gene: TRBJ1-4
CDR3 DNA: TGTGCCAGCAGTCCTGGGACAGGGTTTAATGAAAAACTGTTTTTT
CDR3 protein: CASSPGTGFNEKLFF

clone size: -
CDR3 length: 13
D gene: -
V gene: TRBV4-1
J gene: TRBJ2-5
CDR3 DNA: TGCGCCAGCAGCCCCACAGGGAGGGAGACCCAGTACTTC
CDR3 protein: CASSPTGRETQYF

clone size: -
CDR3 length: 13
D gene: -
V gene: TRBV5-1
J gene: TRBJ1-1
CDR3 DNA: TGCGCCAGCAGCTTGGCCGAATTCACTGAAGCTTTCTTT
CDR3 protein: CASSLAEFTEAFF

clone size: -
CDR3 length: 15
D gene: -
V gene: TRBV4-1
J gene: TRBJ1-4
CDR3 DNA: TGCGCCAGCAGCCAAACTACTAAACGGGGGCACGATGGCATCTTT
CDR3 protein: CASSQTTKRGHDGIF

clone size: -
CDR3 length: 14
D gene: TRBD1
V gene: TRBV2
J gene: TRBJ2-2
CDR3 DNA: TGTGCCAGCAGGGCACAGGGGGCGCGCGGGGAGCTGTTTTTT
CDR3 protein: CASRAQGARGELFF

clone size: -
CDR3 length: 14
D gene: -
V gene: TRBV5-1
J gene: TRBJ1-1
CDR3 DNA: TGCGCCAGCAGCTTGGCCACAGCGAACACTGAAGCTTTCTTT
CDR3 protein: CASSLATANTEAFF

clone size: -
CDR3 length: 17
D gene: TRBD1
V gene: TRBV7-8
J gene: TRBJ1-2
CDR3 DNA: TGTGCCAGCAGCCCCCTGGGGACAGGGGGCAAAGGAACGGCTAGGACCTTC
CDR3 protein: CASSPLGTGGKGTARTF

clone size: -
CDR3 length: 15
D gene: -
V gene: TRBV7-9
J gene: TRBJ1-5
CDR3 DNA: TGTGCCAGCAGCCCGGTCGACGGTTCCAATCAGCCCCAGCATTTT
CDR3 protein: CASSPVDGSNQPQHF

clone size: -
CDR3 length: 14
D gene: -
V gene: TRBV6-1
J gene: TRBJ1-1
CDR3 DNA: TGTGCCAGCACCCCCAGGGGTTGGGACACTGAAGCTTTCTTT
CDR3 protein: CASTPRGWDTEAFF

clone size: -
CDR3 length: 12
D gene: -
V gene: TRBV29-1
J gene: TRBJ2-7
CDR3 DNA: TGCAGCGTTGATAGCAGTCCCTACGAGCAGTACTTC
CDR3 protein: CSVDSSPYEQYF

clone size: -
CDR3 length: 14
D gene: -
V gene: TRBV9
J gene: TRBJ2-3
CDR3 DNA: TGTGCCAGCAGCGTAGAGGCCTCGGAGGATACGCAGTATTTT
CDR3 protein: CASSVEASEDTQYF

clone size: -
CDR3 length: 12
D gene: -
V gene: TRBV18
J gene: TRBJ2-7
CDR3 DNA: TGTGCCAGCTCACCGGGGACTTACGAGCAGTACTTC
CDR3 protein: CASSPGTYEQYF

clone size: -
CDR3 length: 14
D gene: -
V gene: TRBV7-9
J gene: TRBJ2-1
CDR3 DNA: TGTGCCAGCAGTCCCCGGGCCGGTCTCACTGAGCAGTTCTTC
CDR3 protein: CASSPRAGLTEQFF

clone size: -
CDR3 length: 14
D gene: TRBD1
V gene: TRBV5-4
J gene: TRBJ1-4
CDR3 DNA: TGTGCCAGCAGCAAAGGACAGGCTCGGGAAAAACTGTTTTTT
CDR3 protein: CASSKGQAREKLFF

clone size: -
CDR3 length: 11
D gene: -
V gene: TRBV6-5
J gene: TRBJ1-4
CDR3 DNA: TGTGCCAGCATAAAGGGAGAAAAACTGTTTTTT
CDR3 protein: CASIKGEKLFF

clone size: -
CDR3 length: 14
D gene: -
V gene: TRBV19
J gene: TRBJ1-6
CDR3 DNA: TGTGCCAGTAGTATGTCGGACTATAATTCACCCCTCCACTTT
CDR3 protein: CASSMSDYNSPLHF

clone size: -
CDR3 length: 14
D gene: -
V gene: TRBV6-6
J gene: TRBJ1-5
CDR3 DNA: TGTGCCAGCAGTTACGATTGGCAGAATCAGCCCCAGCATTTT
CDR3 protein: CASSYDWQNQPQHF

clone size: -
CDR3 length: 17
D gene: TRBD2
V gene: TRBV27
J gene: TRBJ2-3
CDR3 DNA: TGTGCCAGCAGTTTCCGCAGACTAGCGGGGGATGGAGATACGCAGTATTTT
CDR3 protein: CASSFRRLAGDGDTQYF

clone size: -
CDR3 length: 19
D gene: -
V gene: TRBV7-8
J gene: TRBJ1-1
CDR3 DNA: TGTGCCAGCAGCCTCCGGGACAAGGGGCCCCTGGGCCGGAACACTGAAGCTTTCTTT
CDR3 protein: CASSLRDKGPLGRNTEAFF

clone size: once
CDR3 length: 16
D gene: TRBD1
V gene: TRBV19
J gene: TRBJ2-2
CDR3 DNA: TGTGCCAGAGTAGACGGGACAGGGTCGAACACCGGGGAGCTGTTTTTT
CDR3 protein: CARVDGTGSNTGELFF